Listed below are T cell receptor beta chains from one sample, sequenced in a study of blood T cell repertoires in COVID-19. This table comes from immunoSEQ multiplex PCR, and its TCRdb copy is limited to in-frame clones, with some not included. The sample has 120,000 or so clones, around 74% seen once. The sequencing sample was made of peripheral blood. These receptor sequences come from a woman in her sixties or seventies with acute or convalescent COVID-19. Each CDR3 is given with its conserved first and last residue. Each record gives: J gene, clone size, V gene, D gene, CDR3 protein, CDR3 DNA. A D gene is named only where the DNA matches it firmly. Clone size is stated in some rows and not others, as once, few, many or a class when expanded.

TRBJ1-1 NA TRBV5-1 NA CASSFRGNTEAFF TGCGCCAGCAGCTTCAGGGGGAACACTGAAGCTTTCTTT
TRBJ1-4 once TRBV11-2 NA CASSLLGGSEKLFF TGTGCCAGCAGCTTACTCGGGGGGAGCGAAAAACTGTTTTTT
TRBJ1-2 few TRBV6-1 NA CASSEGGVGYTF TGTGCCAGCAGTGAAGGGGGGGTCGGCTACACCTTC
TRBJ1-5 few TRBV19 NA CASSEDRPGNQPQHF TGTGCCAGTAGTGAAGACAGGCCGGGCAATCAGCCCCAGCATTTT
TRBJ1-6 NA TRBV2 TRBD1 CASSRTGVSPLHF TGTGCCAGCAGTAGGACAGGGGTTTCACCCCTCCACTTT
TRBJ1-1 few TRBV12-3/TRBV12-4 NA CASSTGSGRGFF TGTGCCAGCAGTACAGGGTCTGGTCGCGGTTTCTTT
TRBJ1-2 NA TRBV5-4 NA CASSLAGALGYTF TGTGCCAGCAGCTTGGCAGGGGCGCTTGGCTACACCTTC
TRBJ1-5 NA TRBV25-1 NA CASYGDQPQHF TGTGCCAGCTACGGGGATCAGCCCCAGCATTTT
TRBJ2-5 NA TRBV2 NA CASSLSPTQETQYF TGTGCCAGCAGTCTTTCACCGACACAAGAGACCCAGTACTTC
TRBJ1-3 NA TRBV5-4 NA CASSRGRSGNTIYF TGTGCCAGCAGCCGGGGGAGGTCTGGAAACACCATATATTTT
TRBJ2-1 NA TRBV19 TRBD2 CATTGTSGGRGEQFF TGTGCCACGACCGGGACTAGCGGGGGGCGGGGTGAGCAGTTCTTC
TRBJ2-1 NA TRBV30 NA CAWRLRDRITYNEQFF TGTGCCTGGAGACTACGCGACAGGATTACCTACAATGAGCAGTTCTTC
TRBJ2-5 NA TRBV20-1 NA CSAKPSGTQYF TGCAGTGCTAAACCCAGCGGGACCCAGTACTTC
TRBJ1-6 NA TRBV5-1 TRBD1 CASSQGQGAYSPLHF TGCGCCAGCAGCCAGGGACAGGGGGCTTATTCACCCCTCCACTTT
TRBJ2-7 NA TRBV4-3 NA CASSQDWRTHEQYF TGCGCCAGCAGCCAAGATTGGAGAACCCACGAGCAGTACTTC